These 18 T cell receptor beta chains were sequenced from one sample in a study of CD4+ T cells in melanoma. Repertoires were generated with immunoSEQ multiplex PCR, while TCRdb's copy carries only in-frame clones and drops some. The repertoire includes 50,000 to 60,000 clones, roughly 69% of them detected once, and roughly 4.4% sits in the top ten. Sequencing used tumor tissue. The receptor source for this set is a human donor with melanoma.

Here the CDR3 reads CATSSSTDTQYF. CDR3 bases: TGTGCCACCAGCTCCAGTACAGATACGCAGTATTTT. The rearrangement joins TRBV15 to TRBJ2-3; D is unclear. Trimming left V 5 bases short and J 3 bases short, with 6 bases between. This CDR3 contains 12 residues. Per germline, CDR1 LNHNV and CDR2 YYDKDF (reference sequence).

The V call is TRBV5-1, the J call TRBJ1-2, with D unresolved. Germline V lookup: CDR1 SGHRS, CDR2 YFSETQ. Trimming took 4 bases from V and 0 from J, leaving 13 bases between them. The CDR3 is made up of 15 amino acids. The CDR3 is CASSPLLPTNYGYTF. CDR3 bases: TGCGCCAGCAGCCCTCTTCTGCCGACTAACTATGGCTACACCTTC.

CDR3 sequence reads: CASSGFGRGTNGYTF. The CDR3 nucleotides read TGTGCCAGCAGCGGATTTGGCAGGGGCACTAATGGCTACACCTTC. V usage is TRBV27 and J usage is TRBJ1-2; the D gene is possibly TRBD1 (6 bases). V dropped 6 bases and J dropped 6 bases, with 20 bases sitting between them. CDR3 length: 15 residues. Per the germline V gene, CDR1 is MNHEY and CDR2 is SMNVEV (reference sequence).

This clone has only a few counts. The chain combines TRBV7-3 with TRBJ2-5; tentative D call: TRBD2 (6 bases). Germline CDR1 reads SGHTA; CDR2 reads FQGTGA. CDR3 length: 15 amino acids. The V gene lost 4 bases and the J gene lost 2 bases, with 14 bases spanning the gap. The CDR3 nucleotides are TGTGCCAGCAGCTCGTCTGGCGGGGTACAAGAGACCCAGTACTTC. This sequence encodes CASSSSGGVQETQYF.

The V and J genes are TRBV30 and TRBJ1-1, with unresolved D. Trimming took 2 bases from V and 4 from J, leaving 11 bases between them. Germline lookup yields CDR1 GTSNPN and CDR2 SVGIG (reference sequence). The CDR3 extends over 13 amino acids. For the CDR3, the DNA is TGTGCCTGGAGTTCATGGGAGGGCACTGAAGCTTTCTTT. Its protein is CAWSSWEGTEAFF.

The chain is built from TRBV2 and TRBJ1-2; no firm D call. CDR3 length: 15 amino acids. V gave up 2 bases and J gave up 0 bases, with 10 bases separating them. In germline, CDR1 is SNHLY, CDR2 FYNNEI. CDR3 sequence reads: CASSELAGANYGYTF. CDR3 bases: TGTGCCAGCAGTGAACTGGCTGGAGCTAACTATGGCTACACCTTC.

V usage is TRBV7-2 and J usage is TRBJ2-5, with TRBD1 matching over 10 bases. V lost 8 bases to trimming and J lost 5 bases; unmatched junction nucleotides: 14. The germline gives CDR1 SGHTA, CDR2 FQGNSA. There are 16 residues in the CDR3. The CDR3 bases are TGTGCCAGCGCTTCTCTACCGGGACAGGGGATGGAGACCCAGTACTTC. Amino acids: CASASLPGQGMETQYF.

The J gene is TRBJ2-3, the V gene TRBV4-2; D is ambiguous. Trimming left V 1 base short and J 4 bases short, with 9 bases between. Germline V gives CDR1 LGHNA, CDR2 YNFKEQ. The CDR3 totals 14 residues. The CDR3 DNA reads TGTGCCAGCAGCCAAGCTCTGAGTCCAGATACGCAGTATTTT. As protein: CASSQALSPDTQYF.

The V gene is TRBV5-5, the J gene TRBJ1-6; 8 bases fit TRBD1. The CDR3 covers 13 residues. Germline CDR1 is SGHKS and CDR2 is YYEKEE (reference sequence). J lost 12 bases, V lost 1 base, and 3 bases had no gene match. For the CDR3, the DNA is TGTGCCAGCAGCTTGACAGGGGGGCGACCCCTCCACTTT. It specifies CASSLTGGRPLHF.

V gene TRBV5-1 combines with J gene TRBJ1-2, with D uncertain. The CDR3 contains 14 residues. Trimming removed 5 bases at V and 5 bases at J, with 16 bases between. Germline CDR1 SGHRS, CDR2 YFSETQ. CDR3 loop: CASSSFDGPYGYTF. The CDR3 coding sequence is TGCGCCAGCAGTAGCTTCGACGGTCCATATGGCTACACCTTC.

This clone appeared a few times. This sequence joins TRBV7-9 and TRBJ1-4; possible D gene TRBD1, 5 bases. Germline-derived CDR1 and CDR2 are SEHNR and FQNEAQ (reference sequence). The CDR3 spans 15 residues. V lost 2 bases and J lost 5, with 12 bases in between. The CDR3 DNA follows: TGTGCCAGCAGCTTAAGAGGGGCGGTGAATGAAAAACTGTTTTTT. Translated: CASSLRGAVNEKLFF. Supplemented by reference TRBV7-9 and TRBJ1-4, the full variable domain reads DTGVSQNPRHKITKRGQNVTFRCDPISEHNRLYWYRQTLGQGPEFLTYFQNEAQLEKSRLLSDRFSAERPKGSFSTLEIQRTEQGDSAMYLCASSLRGAVNEKLFFGSGTQLSVL.

The chain couples TRBV29-1 to TRBJ1-4; 8 bases fit TRBD1. Trimming cost V 1 base and J 8 bases; bases outside gene matches: 6. Germline CDR1 and CDR2: SQVTM and ANQGSEA. CDR3 size: 14 residues. The CDR3 here is CSVEGGDRMEKLFF. The CDR3 nucleotides read TGCAGCGTTGAAGGTGGGGACAGGATGGAAAAACTGTTTTTT.

This clone has a single count. V gene TRBV9 combines with J gene TRBJ1-2; 8 nucleotides align to TRBD1. CDR3 length equals 16 residues. In germline, CDR1 is SGDLS, CDR2 YYNGEE. With 4 bases clipped from V and 4 bases from J, the junction kept 12 bases outside the gene matches. CDR3 sequence reads: CASSLKDRDFGYGYTF. In nucleotides, the CDR3 is TGTGCCAGCAGCCTGAAGGACAGGGATTTTGGCTATGGCTACACCTTC.

V gene TRBV5-1 combines with J gene TRBJ2-5; TRBD1 matches at 7 bases. CDR3 size: 16 residues. V shed 4 bases and J 4 bases; nucleotides not matched to a gene: 13. Germline V gene lookup returns CDR1 SGHRS and CDR2 YFSETQ. CDR3 loop: CASSLIRQGVGETQYF. In DNA form, the CDR3 reads TGCGCCAGCAGCCTAATTCGACAGGGTGTGGGAGAGACCCAGTACTTC.

This chain joins TRBV7-3 and TRBJ2-5; the match to TRBD2 covers 9 bases. CDR3 size: 15 residues. Germline V gene sequence: CDR1 SGHTA, CDR2 FQGTGA. The trim removed 5 bases at V and 5 bases at J, leaving 9 bases unmatched. CDR3 region: CASSPAGGDVETQYF. In DNA, the CDR3 is TGTGCCAGCAGCCCAGCGGGGGGCGATGTGGAGACCCAGTACTTC.

The chain uses TRBV25-1 and TRBJ1-4; 8 bases line up with TRBD1. With V trimmed by 3 bases and J by 5 bases, 11 bases remained unmatched. This CDR3 has 17 amino acids. CDR1 and CDR2 (germline): MGHDK, SYGVNS. The CDR3 bases are TGTGCCAGCAGTGATCAGGGGGCAGAGATACGAAATGAAAAACTGTTTTTT. Its translation is CASSDQGAEIRNEKLFF.

The J gene is TRBJ2-5, the V gene TRBV4-1, with D possibly matching TRBD2 (6 bases). Germline V gene lookup returns CDR1 MGHRA and CDR2 YSYEKL. The CDR3 has 18 amino acids. V was clipped by 1 base and J by 5 bases, with 23 bases between them. The CDR3 protein is CASSQVFAGLGDAETQYF. The CDR3 DNA reads as TGCGCCAGCAGCCAAGTTTTTGCGGGACTCGGGGACGCGGAGACCCAGTACTTC.

The chain links TRBV11-2 to TRBJ2-7; possible D gene TRBD1, 6 bases. The germline gives CDR1 SGHAT, CDR2 FQNNGV. V shed 0 bases and J shed 6 bases, with 18 bases lying between them. This CDR3 has 16 amino acids. The CDR3, as DNA: TGTGCCAGCAGCTTAGATCAGGGGACCGTGTGGGTCGAGCAGTACTTC. It specifies CASSLDQGTVWVEQYF.